This T cell receptor beta chain was captured by sequencing in a study of tissue T cells after allogeneic stem cell transplantation. This table comes from immunoSEQ multiplex PCR, and its TCRdb copy is limited to in-frame clones, with some not included. Seen here are 2,200 or so clones, 55% to 70% observed once, and the top ten hold roughly a sixth. Overall study findings and caveats: Anatomically similar tissues had similar TCR repertoires within each patient.

With respect to this clone: Its matching antigen is unknown.

Adult allogeneic hematopoietic cell transplant recipients with steroid-refractory graft-versus-host disease were prospectively enrolled for research autopsy. Germline-derived CDR1 and CDR2 are LNHNV and YYDKDF (reference sequence). V gave up 0 bases and J gave up 6 bases, with 15 bases separating them. The CDR3 covers 16 residues. V gene TRBV15 combines with J gene TRBJ1-5; D not certain. This clonotype was sampled from a male patient older than 55 with steroid-refractory graft-versus-host disease after an allogeneic stem cell transplant. Some of the T cells may derive from the graft donor. Specimen: ileal tissue, collected at autopsy. This CDR3 reads CATSRDLLGSGQPQHF. CDR3 DNA sequence: TGTGCCACCAGCAGAGATCTGTTGGGGTCGGGTCAGCCCCAGCATTTT.